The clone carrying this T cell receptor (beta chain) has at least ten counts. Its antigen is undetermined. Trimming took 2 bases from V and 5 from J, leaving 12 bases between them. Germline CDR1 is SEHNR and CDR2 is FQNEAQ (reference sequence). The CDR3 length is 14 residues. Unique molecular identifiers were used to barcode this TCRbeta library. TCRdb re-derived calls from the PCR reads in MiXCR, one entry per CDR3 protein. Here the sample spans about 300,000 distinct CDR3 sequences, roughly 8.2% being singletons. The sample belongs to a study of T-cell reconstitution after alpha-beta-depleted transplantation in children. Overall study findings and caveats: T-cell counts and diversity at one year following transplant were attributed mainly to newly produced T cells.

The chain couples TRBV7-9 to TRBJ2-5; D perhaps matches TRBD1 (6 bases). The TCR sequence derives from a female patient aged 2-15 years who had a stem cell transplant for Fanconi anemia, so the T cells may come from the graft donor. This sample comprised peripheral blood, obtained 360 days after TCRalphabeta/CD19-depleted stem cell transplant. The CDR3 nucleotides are TGTGCCAGCAGCTTAAAGGGACATGTGGAGACCCAGTACTTC. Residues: CASSLKGHVETQYF.